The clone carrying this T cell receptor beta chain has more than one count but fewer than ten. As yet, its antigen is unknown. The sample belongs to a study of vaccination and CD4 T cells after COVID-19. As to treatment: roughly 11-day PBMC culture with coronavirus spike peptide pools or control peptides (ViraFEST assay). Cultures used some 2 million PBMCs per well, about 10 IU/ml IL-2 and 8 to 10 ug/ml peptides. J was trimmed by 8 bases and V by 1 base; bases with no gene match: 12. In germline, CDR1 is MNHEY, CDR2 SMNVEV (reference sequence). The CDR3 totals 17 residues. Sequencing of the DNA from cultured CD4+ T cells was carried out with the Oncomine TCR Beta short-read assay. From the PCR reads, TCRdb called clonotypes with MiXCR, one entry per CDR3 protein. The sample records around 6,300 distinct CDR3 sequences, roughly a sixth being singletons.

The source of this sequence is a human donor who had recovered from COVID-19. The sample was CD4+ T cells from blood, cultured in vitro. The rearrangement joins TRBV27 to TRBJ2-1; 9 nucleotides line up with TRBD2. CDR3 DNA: TGTGCCAGCAGTTTATTCAAAGCGGGCGGGAGGGCGGATGAGCAGTTCTTC. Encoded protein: CASSLFKAGGRADEQFF.